This entry concerns a single T cell receptor (beta chain). Its antigen is undetermined. The CDR3 runs to 13 residues. V dropped 6 bases and J dropped 4; count of bases not matched to a gene: 7. CDR1 and CDR2 from the germline V gene are SQVTM and ANQGSEA. TCRdb keeps only in-frame clones here, not all; method: immunoSEQ multiplex PCR. The sample has 60,000 to 85,000 clones; roughly 84% are singletons. These data come from a study of OX40 agonist ivuxolimab in advanced cancers. At the level of the study: Dose-escalation patients' cancers were hepatocellular carcinoma, melanoma, renal cell or head and neck cancer.

Study-wide results and caveats: Partial responders at 0.1-3.0 mg/kg had among the lowest clonal expansion.

This chain joins TRBV29-1 and TRBJ1-2; 8 positions match TRBD1. The receptor's source is an adult with an advanced solid tumor such as melanoma, head and neck, liver or kidney cancer. The input for sequencing was CD4+ or CD8+ T cells sorted from blood, taken in a trial of the OX40 agonist ivuxolimab. In DNA form, the CDR3 reads TGCAGCGTCCGGACAGGGTCAAGCTATGGCTACACCTTC. Its protein product is CSVRTGSSYGYTF. Filled out from reference TRBV29-1 and TRBJ1-2, the complete variable domain reads SAVISQKPSRDICQRGTSLTIQCQVDSQVTMMFWYRQQPGQSLTLIATANQGSEATYESGFVIDKFPISRPNLTFSTLTVSNMSPEDSSIYLCSVRTGSSYGYTFGSGTRLTVV.